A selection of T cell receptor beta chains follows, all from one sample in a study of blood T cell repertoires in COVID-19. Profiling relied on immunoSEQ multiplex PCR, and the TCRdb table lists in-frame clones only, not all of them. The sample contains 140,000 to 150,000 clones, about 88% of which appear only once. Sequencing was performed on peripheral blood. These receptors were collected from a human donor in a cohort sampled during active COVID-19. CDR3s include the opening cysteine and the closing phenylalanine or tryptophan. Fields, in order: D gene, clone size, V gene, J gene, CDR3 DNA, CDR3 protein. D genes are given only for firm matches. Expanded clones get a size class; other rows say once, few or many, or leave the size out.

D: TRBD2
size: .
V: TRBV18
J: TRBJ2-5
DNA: TGTGCCAGCTCACCCAAAAGGACTAGCGGGAGAGGGCTTCAAGAGACCCAGTACTTC
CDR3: CASSPKRTSGRGLQETQYF

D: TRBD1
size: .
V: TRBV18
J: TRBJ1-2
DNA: TGTGCCAGCTCACCAGGACAGGGGGGACCCTATGGCTACACCTTC
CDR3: CASSPGQGGPYGYTF

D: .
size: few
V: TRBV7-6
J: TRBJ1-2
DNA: TGTGCCAGCACCCCAGGTCCAGATTACTATGGCTACACCTTC
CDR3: CASTPGPDYYGYTF

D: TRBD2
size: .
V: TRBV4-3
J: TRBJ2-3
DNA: TGCGCCAGCAAGACTAGCGGGTCTAGCACAGATACGCAGTATTTT
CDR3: CASKTSGSSTDTQYF

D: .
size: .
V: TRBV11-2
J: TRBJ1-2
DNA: TGTGCCAGCAGCTCCCCCGGACAGTACTATGGCTACACCTTC
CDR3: CASSSPGQYYGYTF

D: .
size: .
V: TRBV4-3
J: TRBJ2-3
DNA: TGCGCCAGCAGCCAAGAGGGGGGTGGAGGCACAGATACGCAGTATTTT
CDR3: CASSQEGGGGTDTQYF

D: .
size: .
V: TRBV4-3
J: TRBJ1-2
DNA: TGCGCCAGCAGCCAATCTCTTACGGACTATGGCTACACCTTC
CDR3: CASSQSLTDYGYTF

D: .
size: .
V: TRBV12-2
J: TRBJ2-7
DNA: TGTGCAAGTCGCCGGTGCCAGGTGGAGGTTCTCTACGAGCAGTACTTC
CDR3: CASRRCQVEVLYEQYF

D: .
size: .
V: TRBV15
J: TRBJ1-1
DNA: TGTGCCACCAGCAGACCCGATTGGGCCACTGAAGCTTTCTTT
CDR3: CATSRPDWATEAFF

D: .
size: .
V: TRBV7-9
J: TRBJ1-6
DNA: TGTGCCAGCAGCTCTCAACGGACAGCCCCGCGGGATTCACCCCTCCACTTT
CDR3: CASSSQRTAPRDSPLHF

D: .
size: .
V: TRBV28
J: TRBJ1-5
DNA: TGTGCCAGCAGTGTTGACTCGAGGAGATCCAACCAGCCCCAGCATTTT
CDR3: CASSVDSRRSNQPQHF

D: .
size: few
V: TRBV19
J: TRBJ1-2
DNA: TGTGCCAGTACCCCTCGGAAGTCGCTGCCGGGCTATGGCTACACCTTC
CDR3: CASTPRKSLPGYGYTF

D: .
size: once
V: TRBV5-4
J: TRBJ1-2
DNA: TGTGCCAGCAGCCTAAGACAACAACCTCTCTATGGCTACACCTTC
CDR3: CASSLRQQPLYGYTF

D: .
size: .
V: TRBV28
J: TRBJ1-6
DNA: TGTGCCAGCAGTTTAGATAACAGGGTAACCTCACCCCTCCACTTT
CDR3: CASSLDNRVTSPLHF

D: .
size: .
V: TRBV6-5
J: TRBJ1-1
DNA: TGTGCCAGCAATACAGGGACGGTTTTGAACACTGAAGCTTTCTTT
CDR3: CASNTGTVLNTEAFF

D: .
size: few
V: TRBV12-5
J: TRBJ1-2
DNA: TGTGCTAGTGGTTTGGATCCAGGGCTAAACTATGGCTACACCTTC
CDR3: CASGLDPGLNYGYTF

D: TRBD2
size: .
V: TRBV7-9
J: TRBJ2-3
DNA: TGTGCCAGCAGCTTTGGGATGGGGGAGGGAGATACGCAGTATTTT
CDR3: CASSFGMGEGDTQYF

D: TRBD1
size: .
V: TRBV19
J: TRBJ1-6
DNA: TGTGCCAGTAGTATATACAGGGGGAATTCACCCCTCCACTTT
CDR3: CASSIYRGNSPLHF

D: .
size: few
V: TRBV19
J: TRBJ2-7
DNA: TGTGCCAGTAGTTCCCTTAACGAGCAGTACTTC
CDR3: CASSSLNEQYF

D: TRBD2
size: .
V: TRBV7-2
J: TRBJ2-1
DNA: TGTGCCAGCAGCTTAGGGACTAGCGGGGCGTACAATGAGCAGTTCTTC
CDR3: CASSLGTSGAYNEQFF

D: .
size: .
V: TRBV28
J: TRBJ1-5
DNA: TGTGCCAGCAGTCTACAGCTACTTCAGCCCCAGCATTTT
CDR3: CASSLQLLQPQHF

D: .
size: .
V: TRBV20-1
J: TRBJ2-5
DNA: TGCAGTGCTACCAGGGTGGAGACCCAGTACTTC
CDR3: CSATRVETQYF

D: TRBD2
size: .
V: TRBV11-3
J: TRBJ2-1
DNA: TGTGCCAGCAGCTTAAAGGGGGGACGTAGCGGGAGCTCCTACAATGAGCAGTTCTTC
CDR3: CASSLKGGRSGSSYNEQFF

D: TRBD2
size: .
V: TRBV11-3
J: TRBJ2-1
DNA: TGTGCCAGCAGCCGTCTAGCGGGGGGGTACAATGAGCAGTTCTTC
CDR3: CASSRLAGGYNEQFF

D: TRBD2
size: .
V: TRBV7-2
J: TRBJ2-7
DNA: TGTGCCAGCAGCTTAAGTTCACGGGGACTAGCGGGAGCCTACGAGCAGTACTTC
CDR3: CASSLSSRGLAGAYEQYF

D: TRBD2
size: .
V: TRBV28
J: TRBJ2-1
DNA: TGTGCCACCAGGGGACTAGCGGGAGGGCCATACAATGAGCAGTTCTTC
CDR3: CATRGLAGGPYNEQFF

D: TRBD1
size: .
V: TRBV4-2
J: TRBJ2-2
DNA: TGTGCCAGCAGCCAAGATCGCAGGGGGCTAGACACCGGGGAGCTGTTTTTT
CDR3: CASSQDRRGLDTGELFF

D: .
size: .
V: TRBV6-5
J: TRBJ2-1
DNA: TGTGCCAGCAGTCCCGCCCCGAGTGAGTCTGAGCAGTTCTTC
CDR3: CASSPAPSESEQFF

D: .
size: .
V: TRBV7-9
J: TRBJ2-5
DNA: TGTGCCAGCAGGGGACTTCAAGAGACCCAGTACTTC
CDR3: CASRGLQETQYF

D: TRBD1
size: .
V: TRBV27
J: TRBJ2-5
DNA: TGTGCCAGCAGTCCCCTTTATGCCAGGGGGCAAGAGACCCAGTACTTC
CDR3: CASSPLYARGQETQYF

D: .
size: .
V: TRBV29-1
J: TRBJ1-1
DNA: TGCAGCGTTGATAGCGTAAACACTGAAGCTTTCTTT
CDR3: CSVDSVNTEAFF

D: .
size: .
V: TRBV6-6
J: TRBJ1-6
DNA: TGTGCCAGCAGTTACATGGAGTTCAATTCACCCCTCCACTTT
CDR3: CASSYMEFNSPLHF

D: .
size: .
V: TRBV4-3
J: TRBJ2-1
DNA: TGCGCCATCATCGGGGACTCGAGCTCCTACAATGAGCAGTTCTTC
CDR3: CAIIGDSSSYNEQFF

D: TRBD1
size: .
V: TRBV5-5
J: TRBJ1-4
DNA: TGTGCCAGCAGCCCCGGGACAGGGGATCGTGAAAAACTGTTTTTT
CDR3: CASSPGTGDREKLFF

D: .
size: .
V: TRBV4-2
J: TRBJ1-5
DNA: TGTGCCAGCAGCCCCCGCTCTGGAGGGGATCAGCCCCAGCATTTT
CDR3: CASSPRSGGDQPQHF

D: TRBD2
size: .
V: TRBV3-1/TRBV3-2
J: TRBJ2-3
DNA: TGTGCCAGCAGCCAAGAAGGGCTAGCGGGGGGGCCTAGCACAGATACGCAGTATTTT
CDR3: CASSQEGLAGGPSTDTQYF

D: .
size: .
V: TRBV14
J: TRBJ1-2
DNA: TGTGCCAGCAGCTACAATGTTGGTAACTATGGCTACACCTTC
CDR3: CASSYNVGNYGYTF

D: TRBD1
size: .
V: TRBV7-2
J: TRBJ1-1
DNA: TGTGCCAGCAGCCACGGGACAGTACAGAACACTGAAGCTTTCTTT
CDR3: CASSHGTVQNTEAFF

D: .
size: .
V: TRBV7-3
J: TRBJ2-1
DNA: TGTGCCAGCAGCTTAAGTCAGAACAATGAGCAGTTCTTC
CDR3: CASSLSQNNEQFF

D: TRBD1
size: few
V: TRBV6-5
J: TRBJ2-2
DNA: TGTGCCAGCAGTTACGGGGGACAGGGAAACACCGGGGAGCTGTTTTTT
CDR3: CASSYGGQGNTGELFF

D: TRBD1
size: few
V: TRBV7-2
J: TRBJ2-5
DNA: TGTGCCAGCAGCCCTCGACAGGGATCGGAGACCCAGTACTTC
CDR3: CASSPRQGSETQYF

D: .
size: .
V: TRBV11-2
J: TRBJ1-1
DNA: TGTGCCAGCAGCTTAATGCGAGACAGATCACACACTGAAGCTTTCTTT
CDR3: CASSLMRDRSHTEAFF

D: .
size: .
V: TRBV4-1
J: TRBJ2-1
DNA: TGCGCCAGCAGCCAAGATGGCGGGGTCCTTTACAATGAGCAGTTCTTC
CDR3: CASSQDGGVLYNEQFF

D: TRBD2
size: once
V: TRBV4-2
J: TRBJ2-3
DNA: TGTGCCAGCAGCCAAGGCCCACGGCAGGGAGGGACAGATACGCAGTATTTT
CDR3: CASSQGPRQGGTDTQYF

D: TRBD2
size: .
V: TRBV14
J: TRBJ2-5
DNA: TGTGCCAGCAGCCAAGATAAGACTAGCGTTGGGGTCAAAGAGACCCAGTACTTC
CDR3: CASSQDKTSVGVKETQYF

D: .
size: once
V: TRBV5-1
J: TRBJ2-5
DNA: TGCGCCAGCAGCACTGGACAGCCGGTACAAGAGACCCAGTACTTC
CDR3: CASSTGQPVQETQYF

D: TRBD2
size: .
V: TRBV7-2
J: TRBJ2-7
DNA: TGTGCCAGCAGCTTAGGACTAGCAGCCTCCTACGAGCAGTACTTC
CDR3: CASSLGLAASYEQYF

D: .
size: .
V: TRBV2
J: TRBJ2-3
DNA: TGTGCCAGCAGTGGGCTCCTCGGCACAGATACGCAGTATTTT
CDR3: CASSGLLGTDTQYF